This T cell receptor beta chain was retrieved from a study of CD8 T cells in ankylosing spondylitis. Overall study results and limits: CD8+ disease-linked clones were present at relatively low frequencies in blood. Significant enrichment of disease-linked clones was reported in matched ankylosing spondylitis synovial fluid. A TCR beta motif of under ten highly homologous variants appeared characteristic of ankylosing spondylitis blood.

TCRdb re-called the 5' RACE reads through MiXCR, storing one row per CDR3 protein. Of 150,000 to 200,000 distinct CDR3 sequences listed, 11% were seen once; the top ten hold 25% to 30%. Trimming removed 0 bases from V and 6 bases from J, with 6 bases in between. The CDR3 has 14 residues. Per germline, CDR1 LGHNA and CDR2 YSLEER. In the case of this clonotype: Its specificity is unknown.

This receptor was taken from a male donor with ankylosing spondylitis or in good health (not recorded which). The specimen was blood, either unsorted or a sorted T cell fraction (not recorded which). The genes are TRBV4-3 and TRBJ1-6; D remains ambiguous. The CDR3 is CASSQDPVNSPLHF. The CDR3 bases are TGCGCCAGCAGCCAAGACCCCGTTAATTCACCCCTCCACTTT.